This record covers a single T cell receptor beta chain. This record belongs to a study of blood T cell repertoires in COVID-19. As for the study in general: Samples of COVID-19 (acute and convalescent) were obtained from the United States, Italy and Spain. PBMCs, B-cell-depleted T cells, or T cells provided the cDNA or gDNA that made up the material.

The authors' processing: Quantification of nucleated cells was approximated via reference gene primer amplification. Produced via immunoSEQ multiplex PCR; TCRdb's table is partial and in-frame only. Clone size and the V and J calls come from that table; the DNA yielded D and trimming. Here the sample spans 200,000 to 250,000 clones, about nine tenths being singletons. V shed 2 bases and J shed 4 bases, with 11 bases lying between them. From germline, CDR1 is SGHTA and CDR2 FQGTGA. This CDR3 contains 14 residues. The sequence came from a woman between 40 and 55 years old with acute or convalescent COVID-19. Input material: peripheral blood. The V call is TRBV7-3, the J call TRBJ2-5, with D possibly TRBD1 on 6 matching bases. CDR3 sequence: CASSLGGAVETQYF. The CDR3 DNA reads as TGTGCCAGCAGCTTAGGGGGCGCGGTAGAGACCCAGTACTTC.